Listed here are 32 T cell receptor beta chains from one sample, sequenced in a study of blood T cell repertoires in COVID-19. Libraries were prepared by immunoSEQ multiplex PCR; TCRdb keeps only in-frame clonotypes and omits some of them. The sample carries 400,000 to 450,000 clones, 90% recorded once. Sequenced: PBMCs or T cells enriched from blood (not recorded which). The receptors derive from a man aged 18 to 29 who had recovered from COVID-19.

The rearrangement links TRBV7-9 to TRBJ2-5, with D possibly TRBD2 on 8 matching bases. The CDR3 is made up of 16 amino acids. V was pared by 9 bases and J by 4 bases, with 24 bases between. Germline loops: CDR1 SEHNR, CDR2 FQNEAQ (reference sequence). The DNA of the CDR3 is TGTGCCAGTCGACTAGCGACCTCACCAGGGGGAGAGACCCAGTACTTC. Amino acids: CASRLATSPGGETQYF.

The chain combines TRBV6-5 with TRBJ1-1; possible D gene TRBD1, 6 bases. Germline loops: CDR1 MNHEY, CDR2 SVGAGI. The germline V and J ends were trimmed by 6 bases and 9 bases, with 11 bases remaining between them. The CDR3 spans 11 residues. CDR3 sequence: CASSQGNKAFF. CDR3 sequence (DNA): TGTGCCAGCAGCCAGGGGAACAAAGCTTTCTTT.

The rearrangement joins TRBV7-2 to TRBJ2-5; no reliable D call. Germline loops: CDR1 SGHTA, CDR2 FQGNSA. The CDR3 sequence is 12 residues long. V lost 5 bases and J lost 7, with 11 bases in between. The DNA for the CDR3 is TGTGCCAGCAGCCCGCATCTAGGGACCCAGTACTTC. Amino acid sequence: CASSPHLGTQYF.

The chain has TRBV6-5 and TRBJ1-2, with D possibly matching TRBD1 (5 bases). The V and J ends lost 7 bases and 4 bases respectively, with 19 bases between them. Germline CDR1 and CDR2: MNHEY and SVGAGI. CDR3 length: 15 residues. The CDR3 protein is CASMGPGLQFYGYTF. As DNA, the CDR3 is TGTGCCAGCATGGGTCCGGGACTGCAGTTCTATGGCTACACCTTC.

This rearrangement joins TRBV7-8 to TRBJ2-3, with TRBD2 identical over 7 bases. This CDR3 has 19 amino acids. J lost 2 bases, V lost 2 bases, and 16 bases had no gene match. Germline CDR1 is SGHVS and CDR2 is FQNEAQ. CDR3 nucleotides: TGTGCCAGCAGCTTACTTTCTCTGGAGCTAGCGGCCCTCACAGATACGCAGTATTTT. Translation gives CASSLLSLELAALTDTQYF.

The chain uses TRBV7-3 and TRBJ1-1; 8 positions match TRBD1. V lost 3 bases to trimming and J lost 5 bases; unmatched junction nucleotides: 2. This CDR3 is 13 amino acids long. From germline, CDR1 is SGHTA and CDR2 FQGTGA. CDR3 amino acids: CASSLTGETEAFF. The DNA for the CDR3 is TGTGCCAGCAGCTTGACAGGGGAGACTGAAGCTTTCTTT.

The chain employs TRBV27 and TRBJ1-2, with 8 bases lining up with TRBD1. After removal of 4 bases from V and 4 bases from J, the junction contained 8 bases not matched to a gene. Per the germline V gene, CDR1 is MNHEY and CDR2 is SMNVEV (reference sequence). This CDR3 is 15 amino acids long. CDR3 amino acids: CASSWDRLGVYGYTF. CDR3 nucleotide sequence: TGTGCCAGCAGTTGGGACAGGCTGGGGGTCTATGGCTACACCTTC.

Here the CDR3 reads CASSSIAGGIEQFF. CDR3 DNA: TGTGCCAGCAGCTCGATAGCGGGAGGGATTGAGCAGTTCTTC. V gene TRBV3-1 (or the pseudogene TRBV3-2) combines with J gene TRBJ2-1, with 11 positions matching TRBD2. The CDR3 runs to 14 residues. Trimming cost V 5 bases and J 9 bases; bases outside gene matches: 6. From germline, CDR1 is LGHDT and CDR2 YNNKEL (reference sequence).

The chain carries TRBV30 and TRBJ1-5; weak D call: TRBD1 (5 bases). The CDR3 spans 13 residues. V lost 1 base to trimming and J lost 7 bases, with 11 bases between them. The germline V gene encodes CDR1 GTSNPN and CDR2 SVGIG (reference sequence). The CDR3 region is CAWSGRVGQPQHF. In DNA, the CDR3 is TGTGCCTGGAGTGGCAGGGTCGGCCAGCCCCAGCATTTT.

The rearrangement links TRBV7-8 to TRBJ2-3, with TRBD2 matching over 12 bases. The CDR3 spans 19 residues. Germline V gene sequence: CDR1 SGHVS, CDR2 FQNEAQ. With V trimmed by 3 bases and J by 0 bases, 10 bases remained unmatched. As DNA, the CDR3 is TGTGCCAGCAGCTTGGCTCGACTAGCGGGGGTCTATAGCACAGATACGCAGTATTTT. Its translation: CASSLARLAGVYSTDTQYF.

V usage is TRBV19 and J usage is TRBJ1-3, with D uncertain. Germline V gene sequence: CDR1 LNHDA, CDR2 SQIVND (reference sequence). CDR3 size: 15 residues. The germline V and J ends were trimmed by 8 bases and 1 base, with 15 bases remaining between them. CDR3 residues: CASRRRTGSGNTIYF. The DNA for the CDR3 is TGTGCCAGTCGGCGACGTACGGGTTCTGGAAACACCATATATTTT.

The chain employs TRBV5-1 and TRBJ2-3; 10 bases agree with TRBD2. CDR3 length: 14 amino acids. Germline V gene sequence: CDR1 SGHRS, CDR2 YFSETQ. Trimming removed 4 bases from V and 6 bases from J; junction bases left unmatched: 5. In DNA, the CDR3 is TGCGCCAGCAGCACTAGCGGGGCCGGGGATACGCAGTATTTT. Protein: CASSTSGAGDTQYF.

CDR3: CASSPGQGPYNEQFF. The DNA for the CDR3 is TGTGCCAGCTCACCAGGGCAGGGGCCCTACAATGAGCAGTTCTTC. The J gene is TRBJ2-1, the V gene TRBV18, with D possibly being TRBD1 (6 bases). This CDR3 is built from 15 residues. Per the germline V gene, CDR1 is KGHSH and CDR2 is LQKENI. V was trimmed by 2 bases and J by 2 bases, leaving 10 bases between them. Together with reference TRBV18 and TRBJ2-1, the CDR3 gives the full variable domain: NAGVMQNPRHLVRRRGQEARLRCSPMKGHSHVYWYRQLPEEGLKFMVYLQKENIIDESGMPKERFSAEFPKEGPSILRIQQVVRGDSAAYFCASSPGQGPYNEQFFGPGTRLTVL.

This clone showed up just once. The V call is TRBV29-1, the J call TRBJ1-2; tentatively, D is TRBD1 (5 bases). This CDR3 is built from 11 residues. V dropped 4 bases and J dropped 6 bases, with 9 bases sitting between them. Germline loops: CDR1 SQVTM, CDR2 ANQGSEA. CDR3 loop: CSVGGSDGYTF. CDR3 DNA: TGCAGCGTTGGGGGCAGTGATGGCTACACCTTC. Based on the CDR3 plus reference TRBV29-1 and TRBJ1-2, the full variable domain is SAVISQKPSRDICQRGTSLTIQCQVDSQVTMMFWYRQQPGQSLTLIATANQGSEATYESGFVIDKFPISRPNLTFSTLTVSNMSPEDSSIYLCSVGGSDGYTFGSGTRLTVV.

The gene calls are TRBV3-1 (or the pseudogene TRBV3-2) and TRBJ1-5; TRBD1 aligns across 9 bases. V lost 4 bases and J lost 4; bases outside the gene matches: 8. This CDR3 spans 16 amino acids. Germline assignment: CDR1 LGHDT and CDR2 YNNKEL (reference sequence). CDR3 protein: CASSPGRDRANQPQHF. The CDR3 DNA reads TGTGCCAGCAGCCCCGGTAGGGACAGGGCAAATCAGCCCCAGCATTTT.

The rearrangement links TRBV4-1 to TRBJ1-3; a weak D match, TRBD1 (6 bases). V was pared by 3 bases and J by 0 bases, with 15 bases between. Germline V gives CDR1 MGHRA, CDR2 YSYEKL. The CDR3 spans 17 residues. The CDR3 nucleotides are TGCGCCAGCAGCCATATATCCGGACAGCTCTCTGGAAACACCATATATTTT. This codes for CASSHISGQLSGNTIYF.

The chain is built from TRBV6-2 or TRBV6-3 and TRBJ1-6; tentatively, D is TRBD1 (5 bases). The CDR3 runs to 15 residues. Trimming took off 2 bases at V and 10 bases at J, with 15 bases between the two ends. The germline gives CDR1 MNHEY, CDR2 SVGEGT. CDR3 loop: CASSYVGSPGSPLHF. CDR3 in DNA: TGTGCCAGCAGTTACGTTGGCAGCCCAGGGTCACCCCTCCACTTT.

The chain uses TRBV3-1 (or the pseudogene TRBV3-2) and TRBJ2-5; 7 bases agree with TRBD1. CDR3 length: 13 residues. Germline V CDR1 and CDR2: LGHDT, YNNKEL (reference sequence). The junction had 9 bases not matched to a gene; V was cut back by 5 bases and J by 9 bases. The CDR3 DNA sequence: TGTGCCAGCAGCAACAGGGGTGACGGGCCCCAGTACTTC. Translation: CASSNRGDGPQYF.

This clone was seen a few times. The rearrangement links TRBV29-1 to TRBJ1-2; D is perhaps TRBD1 (6 bases). The CDR3 is 13 residues long. Trimming removed 7 bases at V and 3 bases at J, with 15 bases between. CDR1 is SQVTM, CDR2 ANQGSEA, per germline. CDR3 loop: CSALGGGDYGYTF. Here the CDR3 DNA reads TGCAGCGCCCTAGGGGGGGGTGACTATGGCTACACCTTC.

The chain employs TRBV29-1 and TRBJ1-1; a possible D gene is TRBD1 (5 bases). V lost 5 bases and J lost 4, with 14 bases in between. This CDR3 is built from 13 residues. The germline V gene encodes CDR1 SQVTM and CDR2 ANQGSEA. The CDR3 here is CSVLGSRVTEAFF. The CDR3 region has the DNA TGCAGCGTTCTGGGTAGCAGGGTCACTGAAGCTTTCTTT.

V is TRBV16 and J is TRBJ2-1; D is ambiguous. The germline gives CDR1 KGHSY, CDR2 FQNENV. Trimming stripped 1 base from V and 8 bases from J, with 12 bases between. The CDR3 runs to 14 residues. The CDR3 reads CASSQYSQADEQFF. The CDR3 nucleotides are TGTGCCAGCAGCCAATATAGTCAGGCCGATGAGCAGTTCTTC.

The V gene is TRBV3-1 (or the pseudogene TRBV3-2), the J gene TRBJ1-3, with D uncertain. This CDR3 region has 16 residues. Trimming cost V 1 base and J 0 bases, with 10 bases left between them. Germline lookup yields CDR1 LGHDT and CDR2 YNNKEL (reference sequence). CDR3 amino acids: CASSQVLLSSGNTIYF. CDR3 nucleotide sequence: TGTGCCAGCAGCCAAGTACTGCTCTCCTCTGGAAACACCATATATTTT.

The gene calls are TRBV30 and TRBJ1-3; 8 nucleotides align to TRBD1. Germline V lookup: CDR1 GTSNPN, CDR2 SVGIG (reference sequence). V shed 8 bases, J shed 0 bases, and the junction held 18 bases outside the gene matches. This CDR3 is built from 18 residues. CDR3: CARSKGPGGRYSGNTIYF. Written as DNA, the CDR3 is TGTGCCCGGTCTAAGGGGCCAGGGGGCCGCTACTCTGGAAACACCATATATTTT.

In its sample, this clone was seen once. The chain links TRBV5-5 to TRBJ2-6; tentatively, D is TRBD1 (6 bases). The CDR3 runs 17 residues. The ends were cut back, 0 bases at V and 2 bases at J, with 12 bases in the middle. Per the germline V gene, CDR1 is SGHKS and CDR2 is YYEKEE (reference sequence). The DNA for the CDR3 is TGTGCCAGCAGCTTGGACAGGGTAGGCGCTGGGGCCAACGTCCTGACTTTC. It yields the protein CASSLDRVGAGANVLTF.

The chain employs TRBV11-2 and TRBJ1-2, with D hard to call. Trimming removed 7 bases from V and 5 bases from J, with 14 bases in between. Germline loops: CDR1 SGHAT, CDR2 FQNNGV. This CDR3 has 13 residues. The chain's CDR3 is CASNPADPYGYTF. The DNA for the CDR3 is TGTGCCAGCAATCCCGCGGATCCTTATGGCTACACCTTC.

The chain has TRBV5-1 and TRBJ2-1, with D possibly TRBD1 on 5 matching bases. Between the trimmed V and J ends, which lost 0 bases and 0 bases, there was a span of 10 bases. CDR3 size: 16 residues. Looked up from germline, CDR1 is SGHRS and CDR2 is YFSETQ. CDR3 amino acids: CASSLEDNVSYNEQFF. CDR3 nucleotides: TGCGCCAGCAGCTTGGAGGACAACGTCTCCTACAATGAGCAGTTCTTC.

V usage is TRBV2 and J usage is TRBJ1-5; D gene unclear. Germline CDR1 is SNHLY and CDR2 is FYNNEI. CDR3 length: 16 amino acids. V lost 4 bases and J 2 bases, leaving 15 bases between the germline ends. The CDR3 sequence: CASSASNSGGNQPQHF. CDR3 nucleotide sequence: TGTGCCAGCAGTGCCTCGAACTCAGGCGGCAATCAGCCCCAGCATTTT.

The V and J genes are TRBV7-2 and TRBJ1-2; D might be TRBD1 (5 bases). The germline gives CDR1 SGHTA, CDR2 FQGNSA. This CDR3 has 16 residues. The V gene lost 2 bases and the J gene lost 4 bases, with 17 bases spanning the gap. The chain's CDR3 is CASSLRGRGLLYGYTF. Written as DNA, the CDR3 is TGTGCCAGCAGCTTACGCGGCCGGGGACTCCTCTATGGCTACACCTTC.

The chain joins TRBV12-3 or TRBV12-4 to TRBJ1-1; possible D gene TRBD1, 5 bases. V was trimmed by 6 bases and J by 5 bases, leaving 13 bases between them. CDR3 length equals 13 residues. The CDR3 spells CASRSPGGTEAFF. The CDR3 nucleotides read TGTGCCAGCAGGTCGCCGGGGGGGACTGAAGCTTTCTTT.

This chain links TRBV18 with TRBJ1-2; the match to TRBD1 covers 8 bases. The CDR3 sequence is 13 residues long. The V gene end was trimmed by 3 bases and the J gene end by 7 bases; junction bases not matched to a gene: 4. Looked up from germline, CDR1 is KGHSH and CDR2 is LQKENI. This chain's CDR3 is CASSPPGGFGYTF. The CDR3 DNA is TGTGCCAGCTCACCGCCAGGGGGCTTTGGCTACACCTTC.

The CDR3 region is CASKESSYNEQFF. The CDR3 nucleotides are TGCGCCAGCAAAGAGAGCTCCTACAATGAGCAGTTCTTC. The gene calls are TRBV5-1 and TRBJ2-1, with D unclear. Per the germline V gene, CDR1 is SGHRS and CDR2 is YFSETQ. V was cut by 6 bases and J by 0 bases, with 7 bases left in between. The length of the CDR3 is 13 residues.

The V and J genes are TRBV2 and TRBJ2-4; 11 nucleotides line up with TRBD2. The CDR3 consists of 16 residues. CDR1 and CDR2 (germline): SNHLY, FYNNEI. V dropped 5 bases and J dropped 1; count of bases not matched to a gene: 4. CDR3 residues: CASSQGTSGAKNIQYF. CDR3 bases: TGTGCCAGCAGTCAAGGGACTAGCGGTGCCAAAAACATTCAGTACTTC.